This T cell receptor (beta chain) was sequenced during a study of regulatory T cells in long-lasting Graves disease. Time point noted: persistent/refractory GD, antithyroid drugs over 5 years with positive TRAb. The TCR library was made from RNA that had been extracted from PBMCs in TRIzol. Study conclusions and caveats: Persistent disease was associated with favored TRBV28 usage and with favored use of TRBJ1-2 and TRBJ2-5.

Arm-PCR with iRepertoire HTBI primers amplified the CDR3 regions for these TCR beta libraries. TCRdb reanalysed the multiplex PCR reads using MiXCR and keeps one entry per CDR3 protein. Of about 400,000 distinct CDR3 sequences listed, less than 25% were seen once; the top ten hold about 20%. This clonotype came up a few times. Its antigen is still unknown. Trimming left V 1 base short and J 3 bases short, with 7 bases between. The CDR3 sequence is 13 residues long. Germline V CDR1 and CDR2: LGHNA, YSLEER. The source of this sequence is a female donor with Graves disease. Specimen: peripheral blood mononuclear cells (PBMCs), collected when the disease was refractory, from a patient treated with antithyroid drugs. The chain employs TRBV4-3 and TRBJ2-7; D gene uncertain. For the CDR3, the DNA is TGCGCCAGCAGCCAAGCTAGGAACTACGAGCAGTACTTC. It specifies CASSQARNYEQYF.